This TCR beta chain was sequenced in a study of CD8 T cells in Susac syndrome. Study in general: When blood was drawn, patients with Susac syndrome were on intravenous immunoglobulin alone, on corticosteroids, or therapy-naive. Study-level findings and limits: In Susac patients, clonal expansion was not detected in CD4+ cells.

Random hexamers were used to reverse transcribe an amount of roughly 0.5 to 1 ug RNA. Amplification of TCR beta CDR3 spanned 54 Vbeta and 13 Jbeta via immunoSEQ multiplex PCR. MiXCR was run by TCRdb on the immunoSEQ multiplex PCR reads, yielding one entry per CDR3 protein. The table includes 100,000 or so distinct CDR3 sequences, roughly 94% detected once. As to this clonotype: Antigen specificity is unknown.

CDR3 length equals 15 residues. Trimming shortened V by 2 bases and J by 7 bases, and 14 bases separated the two germline ends. Germline V gene data show CDR1 as LGHNA and CDR2 as YSLEER. Patients with Susac syndrome fulfilled recently defined diagnostic criteria for definite or probable disease. This sequence originates from a human donor with Susac syndrome. The V gene is TRBV4-3, the J gene TRBJ2-2; D is possibly TRBD1 (6 bases). Sequencing was performed on CD4+ T cells from PBMCs. The CDR3 here is CASSQSYRVSGELFF. The CDR3 DNA follows: TGCGCCAGCAGCCAAAGTTACAGGGTTAGCGGGGAGCTGTTTTTT.